The 8 T cell receptor beta chains reported below all come from one sample, sequenced in a study of molecular identifiers for immune sequencing clone quantification. TCRdb recomputed calls from the PCR reads with MiXCR, one row per CDR3 protein. The sample shows tens of thousands of distinct CDR3 sequences, around a sixth of them seen only once. Sequenced: naive CD8+ T cells from blood, with Jurkat cell RNA spiked in. The subset denotes: FACS-sorted CD8+CD4-CCR7+CD45RA+ naive T cells. The source is a human donor in good health. Some libraries in this study had Jurkat cell RNA spiked in.

This clonotype was observed a handful of times. Compared with germline, one end of the junction differs, possibly owing to a read error. The chain couples TRBV12-5 to TRBJ2-3; 7 positions match TRBD1. Germline values: CDR1 LGHNT, CDR2 FRNRAP. This CDR3 has 15 residues. This chain's CDR3 is CASAPGTASADTRYF. The DNA for the CDR3 is TGTGCTAGTGCCCCCGGGACAGCTTCCGCAGATACGCGGTATTTT.

The V gene is TRBV5-1, the J gene TRBJ1-3; D unresolved. This CDR3 contains 15 residues. The germline V and J ends were trimmed by 1 base and 2 bases, with 10 bases remaining between them. Per germline, CDR1 SGHRS and CDR2 YFSETQ. The DNA of the CDR3 is TGCGCCAGCAGCTTGTTGACGGGAACTGGAAACACCATATATTTT. This sequence encodes CASSLLTGTGNTIYF.

This clonotype was picked up many times. The J gene is TRBJ1-6, the V gene TRBV9; 9 bases line up with TRBD1. The V gene's germline CDR1 is SGDLS and CDR2 YYNGEE. The ends lost 4 bases at V and 7 bases at J; junction bases unmatched: 18. The CDR3 is made up of 19 amino acids. The CDR3 DNA sequence: TGTGCCAGCAGCATACGCCGGGGACAGGGAGAGGGCCAGAATTCACCCCTCCACTTT. Translating it yields CASSIRRGQGEGQNSPLHF.

There are many counts of this clonotype. The genes are TRBV28 and TRBJ2-7; TRBD1 aligns across 9 bases. The V gene's germline CDR1 is MDHEN and CDR2 SYDVKM. The CDR3 consists of 15 residues. J was trimmed by 5 bases and V by 5 bases; bases with no gene match: 10. The CDR3 reads CASSPRTGEWDEQYF. CDR3 DNA: TGTGCCAGCAGTCCGCGGACAGGGGAATGGGACGAGCAGTACTTC.

The CDR3 DNA reads as TGTGCCAGCAGCGTCGCGGGTAACTACTTC. It encodes CASSVAGNYF. The chain combines TRBV9 with TRBJ2-5; tentative D call: TRBD2 (5 bases). The V end lost 2 bases, the J end lost 14 bases, and 10 bases lay between the germline ends. Germline V gene lookup returns CDR1 SGDLS and CDR2 YYNGEE. The CDR3 extends over 10 amino acids. The full variable domain, its missing parts supplied by reference TRBV9 and TRBJ2-5, is DSGVTQTPKHLITATGQRVTLRCSPRSGDLSVYWYQQSLDQGLQFLIQYYNGEERAKGNILERFSAQQFPDLHSELNLSSLELGDSALYFCASSVAGNYFGPGTRLLVL.

Turning to this clonotype: This could be a read error, since a much larger clone is one nucleotide away. The rearrangement uses TRBV5-6 and TRBJ2-5; 7 nucleotides align to TRBD1. Germline assignment: CDR1 SGHDT and CDR2 YYEEEE. The CDR3 length is 15 residues. The V segment lost 4 bases and the J segment 6 bases; nucleotides outside the gene matches: 12. CDR3 amino acids: CASSLIRGPSKTQYF. In DNA form, the CDR3 reads TGTGCCAGCAGCCTCATTAGGGGGCCCTCGAAGACCCAGTACTTC.

In its sample, this clonotype was seen many times. The chain carries TRBV7-9 and TRBJ1-5; possibly TRBD1 for D (5 bases). V was clipped by 5 bases and J by 5 bases, with 19 bases between them. The CDR3 loop spans 16 amino acids. Per the germline V gene, CDR1 is SEHNR and CDR2 is FQNEAQ (reference sequence). The CDR3 loop reads CASSKSGTSPYQPQHF. In nucleotides, the CDR3 is TGTGCCAGCAGCAAATCCGGGACCTCACCTTATCAGCCCCAGCATTTT. The full variable domain, completed using reference TRBV7-9 and TRBJ1-5, is DTGVSQNPRHKITKRGQNVTFRCDPISEHNRLYWYRQTLGQGPEFLTYFQNEAQLEKSRLLSDRFSAERPKGSFSTLEIQRTEQGDSAMYLCASSKSGTSPYQPQHFGDGTRLSIL.

This clonotype was observed many times. V is TRBV10-2 and J is TRBJ2-5, with D perhaps matching TRBD2 (6 bases). Germline lookup yields CDR1 WSHSY and CDR2 SAAADI. The CDR3 runs to 18 residues. The V end lost 8 bases, the J end lost 1 base, and 26 bases lay between the germline ends. The CDR3 reads CASRNSYQDYPLQETQYF. CDR3 nucleotide sequence: TGCGCCAGCCGAAACAGCTACCAGGACTACCCGCTCCAAGAGACCCAGTACTTC.